The T cell receptor (beta chain) described here comes from a study of control samples from healthy donors and cancer patients. The germline V gene has CDR1 MNHNY and CDR2 SVGAGI (reference sequence). J gave up 1 base and V 7 bases, and 7 bases lay outside the gene matches. CDR3 size: 15 residues. Only in-frame clones appear in the TCRdb table, and some are missing; sequencing was by immunoSEQ multiplex PCR. The sample holds over 100,000 clones, 90% seen once. The specimen was blood. J is TRBJ2-3 and V is TRBV6-6; TRBD1 aligns across 8 bases. The clonotype comes from a middle-aged man in good health. In DNA, the CDR3 is TGTGCCAGCACCCCGACGGGACAGGGCACAGATACGCAGTATTTT. It encodes CASTPTGQGTDTQYF.